This T cell receptor (beta chain) was profiled in a study of T cell responses to AZD1222 COVID-19 vaccine (dated by TCRdb to the early 2020s). In the study overall: AZD1222 recipients given second doses at about 4 weeks or at about 12 weeks were pooled, since spike-specific TCR depth and breadth were not found to differ between the two schedules. A total of approximately 250 trial participants underwent TCR sequencing, of whom around 210 had received two doses of AZD1222 and some 25 had received two doses of the MenACWY control vaccine. Trial participants were enrolled into age subgroups of 18-55, 56-69 and 70-plus years, which contained 148, 28 and 57 TCR-sequenced participants, respectively. What the study reported, not specific to this receptor: In the small 56-69-year group, the increase in depth fell short of significance, most likely because of low power. Participants were mostly white British and included more females than males, and it was suggested by the authors that clonal diversity may have been underestimated. Nearly half of unique spike-specific TCRs reportedly recognized epitopes outside regions mutated in the B.1.351 and B.1.1.7 variants. Conclusions about previously exposed vaccinees are limited because only six or seven AZD1222 recipients were SARS-CoV-2 seropositive at baseline. Vaccine-associated CD4 TCRs spanned the whole spike protein, with dominant responses in regions 160-218 and 743-854. Because no samples from the day 14 peak response were available, repertoires could be characterized only after the peak T cell response. A significant rise in spike-specific TCR breadth and depth was observed after two AZD1222 doses relative to day 0 and relative to MenACWY recipients.

In the case of this clone: Its antigen is unknown. No base qualities exist here, and no much larger clone lies one base off it.

This sample's time point label indicates: baseline before first vaccination. Samples from vaccinated people were obtained from the UK trials COV001 and COV002, which included a single-blind randomized controlled phase 2/3 trial of AZD1222 (ChAdOx1 nCoV-19) in healthy adults. For TCRbeta chain sequencing, PBMC samples from trial participants were taken at day 0 and at day 28 after the second dose. The CDR3 regions of human TCRbeta chains were analyzed by immunosequencing. Per the original workflow: Repertoire TCRs were matched against a reference library of SARS-CoV-2-specific TCRs generated with the MIRA antigen-specificity platform. Breadth was defined as the fraction of unique TCRs that were SARS-CoV-2-associated. Depth was defined as the fraction of total T cells that were SARS-CoV-2-associated. Each spike-specific TCR was assigned to its reactive spike region and to a CD4 or CD8 class using the MIRA data. Log10-transformed breadth and depth values were compared by one-way ANOVA with Sidak's multiple comparisons tests. The clones in this table, taken by TCRdb from immuneACCESS, are in-frame only. Not every clone is retained; where verified, under half of the shortfall comes from an unresolved V gene, and the cause of the rest is unknown. V and J calls and clone size come straight from that table; D and trimming were deduced from the DNA. For this sample there are over 120,000 clones; 75% to 90% appear just once. The top ten clones comprise around 1.6% of the sample.

This receptor was taken from an adult in good health. Sequencing used peripheral blood, obtained on day 0 of AZD1222 vaccination.

The nucleotide sequence is TGTGCCAGCAGTTGGGGGAGCAATCAGCCCCAGCATTTT. Its translation reads: CASSWGSNQPQHF. The receptor chain draws on TRBV12-3 or TRBV12-4 and TRBJ1-5; possibly the D gene is TRBD1, per 5 matching bases. V is reduced by 4 bases and J by 1 base, leaving a spacing of 5 bases between them. Counted from cysteine to phenylalanine, this CDR3 has 13 amino acids. The only DNA kept is the CDR3, 39 bases in frame from the first base.